The 18 T cell receptor beta chains listed next were all sequenced from one sample in a study of T cell responses to AZD1222 COVID-19 vaccine. Data came from immunoSEQ multiplex PCR; TCRdb stores just in-frame clones and leaves some out. Among tens of thousands of clones, about nine tenths were seen once, and the ten largest hold 2.4%. The source was peripheral blood, collected on day 0 of AZD1222 vaccination. The origin of the receptors is an adult in good health.

This clone appeared once. The chain uses TRBV19 and TRBJ1-4; D is ambiguous. V was cut by 1 base and J by 0 bases, with 6 bases left in between. The germline V gene has CDR1 LNHDA and CDR2 SQIVND (reference sequence). The CDR3 runs 15 residues. The CDR3 spells CASSIGGATNEKLFF. CDR3 nucleotides: TGTGCCAGTAGTATAGGTGGAGCAACTAATGAAAAACTGTTTTTT.

The chain employs TRBV7-2 and TRBJ2-7, with 8 bases matching TRBD2. This CDR3 has 16 amino acids. The V gene's germline CDR1 is SGHTA and CDR2 FQGNSA. V gave up 5 bases and J gave up 4 bases; unmatched junction bases: 13. The CDR3 here is CASSPTGGTRGYEQYF. CDR3 DNA: TGTGCCAGCAGCCCGACTGGGGGGACTAGGGGGTACGAGCAGTACTTC.

The J gene is TRBJ2-2, the V gene TRBV29-1; the D gene is possibly TRBD2 (7 bases). CDR1 and CDR2 (germline): SQVTM, ANQGSEA. Trimming took off 6 bases at V and 6 bases at J, with 8 bases between the two ends. CDR3 size: 11 residues. Here the CDR3 reads CSVGGAGELFF. The CDR3 nucleotides read TGCAGCGTAGGGGGGGCCGGGGAGCTGTTTTTT.

This clone was picked up a small number of times. This chain links TRBV27 with TRBJ1-2, with D hard to call. Deletions cut 4 bases from V and 8 bases from J, with 14 bases between. CDR1 is MNHEY, CDR2 SMNVEV, per germline (reference sequence). This CDR3 is built from 13 residues. The CDR3 loop reads CASSSSGIGGYTF. The CDR3 DNA reads as TGTGCCAGCAGTTCATCGGGGATCGGAGGCTACACCTTC.

Comment on this clone: At one of its ends the junction is not consistent with the germline gene, which may arise from a read error. The gene calls are TRBV12-3 or TRBV12-4 and TRBJ2-3; no reliable D call. This CDR3 has 12 amino acids. CDR3 protein: CASSPRLLVEHF. DNA for the CDR3: TGTGCCAGCAGCCCTCGACTCTTAGTCGAACATTTT.

This chain joins TRBV18 and TRBJ2-7; 8 nucleotides align to TRBD1. V lost 4 bases to trimming and J lost 2 bases; unmatched junction nucleotides: 4. From germline, CDR1 is KGHSH and CDR2 LQKENI. This CDR3 contains 14 residues. CDR3 residues: CASSLRQGPYEQYF. The DNA for the CDR3 is TGTGCCAGCTCACTGAGACAGGGGCCCTACGAGCAGTACTTC.

The chain uses TRBV3-1 (or the pseudogene TRBV3-2) and TRBJ1-2, with D maybe TRBD1 (5 bases). CDR1 is LGHDT and CDR2 is YNNKEL in the germline V gene (reference sequence). V was shortened by 0 bases and J by 4 bases, with 12 bases between the two germline ends. The CDR3 length is 15 residues. The CDR3 is CASSQDGGEGYGYTF. CDR3 nucleotide sequence: TGTGCCAGCAGCCAAGATGGGGGTGAAGGCTATGGCTACACCTTC.

The chain employs TRBV3-1 (or the pseudogene TRBV3-2) and TRBJ2-5; possibly TRBD1 for D (5 bases). V dropped 2 bases and J dropped 2 bases, with 6 bases sitting between them. The germline gives CDR1 LGHDT, CDR2 YNNKEL (reference sequence). This CDR3 comprises 13 residues. The CDR3 spells CASSQRQQETQYF. The CDR3 DNA follows: TGTGCCAGCAGCCAAAGACAGCAAGAGACCCAGTACTTC.

This chain links TRBV28 with TRBJ1-5; D perhaps matches TRBD1 (5 bases). Germline V gene sequence: CDR1 MDHEN, CDR2 SYDVKM. The germline V and J ends were trimmed by 7 bases and 0 bases, with 13 bases remaining between them. This CDR3 region has 15 residues. CDR3 nucleotide sequence: TGTGCCAGCAAAACAGGCCTTTATAGCAATCAGCCCCAGCATTTT. This translates into CASKTGLYSNQPQHF.

This rearrangement joins TRBV18 to TRBJ1-6; TRBD1 might be the D (5 bases). V lost 6 bases and J lost 10, with 13 bases in between. The CDR3 has 13 amino acids. The germline V gene encodes CDR1 KGHSH and CDR2 LQKENI. This CDR3 is CASSTREESPLHF. For the CDR3, the DNA is TGTGCCAGCTCGACCAGGGAGGAGTCACCCCTCCACTTT.

The chain employs TRBV6-6 and TRBJ2-7; D is possibly TRBD1 or TRBD2 (5 bases each). Germline V gives CDR1 MNHNY, CDR2 SVGAGI (reference sequence). The CDR3 extends over 13 amino acids. V was clipped by 6 bases and J by 4 bases, with 13 bases between them. CDR3 sequence (DNA): TGTGCCAGCAGCCACGGGGCGATTTACGAGCAGTACTTC. This gives the protein CASSHGAIYEQYF.

This chain connects TRBV3-1 (or the pseudogene TRBV3-2) to TRBJ2-7; the match to TRBD2 covers 11 bases. The CDR3 loop spans 15 amino acids. V was clipped by 5 bases and J by 4 bases; unmatched bases: 7. The V gene's germline CDR1 is LGHDT and CDR2 YNNKEL (reference sequence). CDR3 nucleotide sequence: TGTGCCAGCAGCGGGGGACTAGCGGATTCTTACGAGCAGTACTTC. Translating gives CASSGGLADSYEQYF.

V and J are TRBV7-9 and TRBJ1-6, with D unresolved. Looked up from germline, CDR1 is SEHNR and CDR2 is FQNEAQ (reference sequence). With 9 bases removed from V and 5 bases from J, the gap between germline ends came to 14 bases. The CDR3 totals 14 residues. CDR3 sequence: CASSTALNNSPLHF. The CDR3 region has the DNA TGTGCCAGTAGTACAGCTCTGAATAATTCACCCCTCCACTTT.

Only a few counts were recorded for this clone. The chain combines TRBV6-1 with TRBJ2-7; 7 bases map to TRBD2. Germline V gene lookup returns CDR1 MNHNS and CDR2 SASEGT. Trimming took 3 bases from V and 6 from J; bases not matched to a gene: 11. The CDR3 is 15 amino acids. Here the CDR3 DNA reads TGTGCCAGCAGTGAGGAAGTGACTAGCTCGGGCGAGCAGTACTTC. Translation gives CASSEEVTSSGEQYF.

V and J are TRBV30 and TRBJ1-4, with 7 bases that match TRBD1. The CDR3 has 14 amino acids. Trimming cost V 1 base and J 8 bases; bases outside gene matches: 7. Germline V gene data show CDR1 as GTSNPN and CDR2 as SVGIG (reference sequence). The CDR3 DNA is TGTGCCTGGAGTGAGACAGGGCTCGGGGAAAAACTGTTTTTT. Translation: CAWSETGLGEKLFF.

This chain uses TRBV6-2 or TRBV6-3 with TRBJ1-2, with D tentatively TRBD1 (5 bases). Germline V gene data show CDR1 as MNHEY and CDR2 as SVGEGT. Trimming removed 6 bases at V and 3 bases at J, with 20 bases between. The CDR3 covers 16 residues. CDR3 residues: CASSPLRLRADYGYTF. The CDR3 DNA reads as TGTGCCAGCAGCCCTCTGAGGCTCAGGGCCGACTATGGCTACACCTTC.

The chain recombines TRBV5-6 with TRBJ1-1; D call uncertain. The CDR3 spans 13 residues. Between the trimmed V and J ends, which lost 2 bases and 0 bases, there was a span of 5 bases. The germline V gene encodes CDR1 SGHDT and CDR2 YYEEEE. CDR3 amino acids: CASSLLMNTEAFF. CDR3 sequence (DNA): TGTGCCAGCAGCTTATTAATGAACACTGAAGCTTTCTTT. The full variable domain, with the rest looked up from reference TRBV5-6 and TRBJ1-1, is DAGVTQSPTHLIKTRGQQVTLRCSPKSGHDTVSWYQQALGQGPQFIFQYYEEEERQRGNFPDRFSGHQFPNYSSELNVNALLLGDSALYLCASSLLMNTEAFFGQGTRLTVV.

The chain joins TRBV7-9 to TRBJ1-2; D is unresolved. This CDR3 is built from 16 residues. The germline V gene encodes CDR1 SEHNR and CDR2 FQNEAQ (reference sequence). V gave up 1 base and J gave up 0 bases, with 12 bases separating them. CDR3 protein: CASSLGAGLTNYGYTF. In nucleotides, the CDR3 is TGTGCCAGCAGCTTAGGGGCAGGATTAACTAACTATGGCTACACCTTC.